This passage covers 27 T cell receptor beta chains from one sample sequenced in a study of blood T cell repertoires in COVID-19. The data were produced by immunoSEQ multiplex PCR, yet TCRdb's version contains in-frame clones alone and is incomplete. The sample contains approximately 200,000 clones, 88% of which appear only once. Specimen: peripheral blood. These receptors originate from a woman in her twenties or thirties with acute or convalescent COVID-19.

This chain connects TRBV6-5 to TRBJ2-1, with 10 positions matching TRBD1. The V gene end was trimmed by 11 bases and the J gene end by 3 bases; junction bases not matched to a gene: 4. The CDR3 is 13 residues long. From germline, CDR1 is MNHEY and CDR2 SVGAGI. CDR3 DNA sequence: TGTGCCGGCCGGGACAGGGGCTACAATGAGCAGTTCTTC. This encodes CAGRDRGYNEQFF.

This clone was seen more than once but under ten times. The V gene is TRBV5-6, the J gene TRBJ1-2; 9 bases line up with TRBD1. Germline lookup yields CDR1 SGHDT and CDR2 YYEEEE. The CDR3 runs to 15 residues. V shed 0 bases and J 4 bases; nucleotides not matched to a gene: 4. This CDR3 is CASSLVGTGPYGYTF. The CDR3 DNA sequence: TGTGCCAGCAGCTTGGTCGGGACAGGGCCCTATGGCTACACCTTC. The variable domain in full, completed from reference TRBV5-6 and TRBJ1-2, reads DAGVTQSPTHLIKTRGQQVTLRCSPKSGHDTVSWYQQALGQGPQFIFQYYEEEERQRGNFPDRFSGHQFPNYSSELNVNALLLGDSALYLCASSLVGTGPYGYTFGSGTRLTVV.

This clone came up once. The chain recombines TRBV28 with TRBJ2-1; a weak D match, TRBD1 (6 bases). V lost 9 bases and J 7 bases, leaving 13 bases between the germline ends. The CDR3 spans 12 residues. CDR1 is MDHEN, CDR2 SYDVKM, per germline. CDR3 residues: CASNRVSNEQFF. CDR3 nucleotides: TGTGCCAGTAACAGGGTTTCGAATGAGCAGTTCTTC.

This chain uses TRBV27 with TRBJ1-1; perhaps TRBD1 as D (6 bases). Germline V gene sequence: CDR1 MNHEY, CDR2 SMNVEV (reference sequence). This CDR3 contains 13 residues. V was pared by 5 bases and J by 3 bases, with 10 bases between. For the CDR3, the DNA is TGTGCCAGCAGTCTACAGGGTCACACTGAAGCTTTCTTT. Translating it yields CASSLQGHTEAFF.

The chain employs TRBV9 and TRBJ2-3; a weak D match, TRBD1 (5 bases). The V gene lost 2 bases and the J gene lost 5 bases, with 6 bases spanning the gap. The CDR3 is 12 amino acids. Germline V CDR1 and CDR2: SGDLS, YYNGEE. CDR3 residues: CASSVQGDTQYF. CDR3 DNA sequence: TGTGCCAGCAGCGTCCAGGGAGATACGCAGTATTTT.

This rearrangement joins TRBV29-1 to TRBJ1-1; 7 bases are a match to TRBD1. The CDR3 contains 13 residues. Germline V lookup: CDR1 SQVTM, CDR2 ANQGSEA. V lost 7 bases, J lost 4 bases, and 9 bases stayed unmatched. The DNA of the CDR3 is TGCAGCGCTTCCGGACAGGCGAGCACTGAAGCTTTCTTT. Amino acids: CSASGQASTEAFF.

This rearrangement joins TRBV5-1 to TRBJ2-1; 8 bases are a match to TRBD2. From germline, CDR1 is SGHRS and CDR2 YFSETQ. This CDR3 contains 17 residues. The V segment lost 4 bases and the J segment 7 bases; nucleotides outside the gene matches: 16. CDR3 DNA sequence: TGCGCCAGCAGCCCCCTTGAGACGGGAGGGCCTCGGAATGAGCAGTTCTTC. Its protein product is CASSPLETGGPRNEQFF. The full variable domain, in which reference TRBV5-1 and TRBJ2-1 provide the parts outside the CDR3, is KAGVTQTPRYLIKTRGQQVTLSCSPISGHRSVSWYQQTPGQGLQFLFEYFSETQRNKGNFPGRFSGRQFSNSRSEMNVSTLELGDSALYLCASSPLETGGPRNEQFFGPGTRLTVL.

The chain uses TRBV5-1 and TRBJ2-7; 11 bases are a match to TRBD1. CDR3 length: 13 residues. Germline V CDR1 and CDR2: SGHRS, YFSETQ. Germline trimming cut 4 bases from V and 6 bases from J; bases unmatched to any gene: 3. The CDR3 region is CASSKDRGREQYF. CDR3 nucleotide sequence: TGCGCCAGCAGCAAGGACAGGGGGCGCGAGCAGTACTTC.

This clone was recorded once. The genes are TRBV27 and TRBJ2-7; TRBD2 matches at 8 bases. Germline V CDR1 and CDR2: MNHEY, SMNVEV (reference sequence). The CDR3 sequence is 15 residues long. J was trimmed by 1 base and V by 8 bases; bases with no gene match: 10. In DNA form, the CDR3 reads TGTGCCAGCTACGAGGTTGCGGGGGGATCCTACGAGCAGTACTTC. It encodes CASYEVAGGSYEQYF.

CDR3 DNA: TGTGCCAGCAGCCCAGTACAGGGGAAAAGGGGTCAGCCCCAGCATTTT. Its protein product is CASSPVQGKRGQPQHF. V usage is TRBV11-2 and J usage is TRBJ1-5; 7 bases fit TRBD1. The junction had 13 bases not matched to a gene; V was cut back by 5 bases and J by 6 bases. Germline lookup yields CDR1 SGHAT and CDR2 FQNNGV. This CDR3 is built from 16 residues.

The rearrangement joins TRBV30 to TRBJ1-2; D unclear. The CDR3 is made up of 18 amino acids. Germline V lookup: CDR1 GTSNPN, CDR2 SVGIG (reference sequence). With 2 bases removed from V and 2 bases from J, the gap between germline ends came to 24 bases. Here the CDR3 DNA reads TGTGCCTGGAGTCCGGGGAACTTACGGGTTCACCCAAACTATGGCTACACCTTC. This encodes CAWSPGNLRVHPNYGYTF.

The chain has TRBV7-2 and TRBJ2-1; D is possibly TRBD2 (5 bases). From germline, CDR1 is SGHTA and CDR2 FQGNSA. The V gene lost 5 bases and the J gene lost 9 bases, with 17 bases spanning the gap. The CDR3 is 14 residues long. CDR3 residues: CASSLNPLEGEQFF. Here the CDR3 DNA reads TGTGCCAGCAGCCTCAACCCACTAGAAGGTGAGCAGTTCTTC.

The gene calls are TRBV7-6 and TRBJ2-1; the match to TRBD2 covers 10 bases. The CDR3 sequence is 15 residues long. Germline values: CDR1 SGHVS, CDR2 FNYEAQ. Losses at the gene ends were 1 base for V and 6 bases for J; bases not matched to a gene: 3. This CDR3 is CASSLVASGSNEQFF. DNA of the CDR3: TGTGCCAGCAGCTTAGTGGCTAGCGGGAGCAATGAGCAGTTCTTC.

This chain links TRBV7-9 with TRBJ2-7, with 7 bases identical to TRBD2. This CDR3 is built from 12 residues. V was pared by 8 bases and J by 5 bases, with 6 bases of the junction left unmatched. Germline CDR1 and CDR2: SEHNR and FQNEAQ (reference sequence). The CDR3 DNA reads TGTGCCAGCTGCTGGGGGGGAAACGAGCAGTACTTC. Encoded protein: CASCWGGNEQYF.

V is TRBV18 and J is TRBJ1-6; tentatively, D is TRBD1 (5 bases). V lost 3 bases to trimming and J lost 6 bases, with 12 bases between them. The CDR3 extends over 15 amino acids. Germline V gene data show CDR1 as KGHSH and CDR2 as LQKENI. Here the CDR3 DNA reads TGTGCCAGCTCACCTGTCGGGACTTTTAATTCACCCCTCCACTTT. Encoded protein: CASSPVGTFNSPLHF.

This clone has a handful of counts. This chain joins TRBV30 and TRBJ1-5, with D hard to call. The CDR3 loop spans 13 amino acids. V lost 2 bases to trimming and J lost 2 bases, with 7 bases between them. The V gene's germline CDR1 is GTSNPN and CDR2 SVGIG (reference sequence). CDR3 residues: CAWSKEGNQPQHF. As DNA, the CDR3 is TGTGCCTGGAGTAAGGAGGGCAATCAGCCCCAGCATTTT.

This chain joins TRBV7-9 and TRBJ2-7; D remains unclear. Germline V CDR1 and CDR2: SEHNR, FQNEAQ (reference sequence). The CDR3 runs 14 residues. V lost 0 bases and J lost 3, with 9 bases in between. The CDR3 protein is CASSLAIENYEQYF. In DNA, the CDR3 is TGTGCCAGCAGCTTAGCCATAGAGAACTACGAGCAGTACTTC.

The gene calls are TRBV5-1 and TRBJ2-4, with 7 bases identical to TRBD2. V dropped 4 bases and J dropped 3; count of bases not matched to a gene: 13. The CDR3 spans 17 residues. Per germline, CDR1 SGHRS and CDR2 YFSETQ. For the CDR3, the DNA is TGCGCCAGCAGCCCGCGACTATTACTAGCGATCAAAAACATTCAGTACTTC. It codes for CASSPRLLLAIKNIQYF. The entire variable domain, with the rest obtained from reference TRBV5-1 and TRBJ2-4, is as follows: KAGVTQTPRYLIKTRGQQVTLSCSPISGHRSVSWYQQTPGQGLQFLFEYFSETQRNKGNFPGRFSGRQFSNSRSEMNVSTLELGDSALYLCASSPRLLLAIKNIQYFGAGTRLSVL.

This clone appeared a few times. This chain links TRBV6-5 with TRBJ1-2; 8 bases align to TRBD1. The CDR3 extends over 15 amino acids. CDR1 and CDR2 from the germline V gene are MNHEY and SVGAGI. V lost 7 bases and J lost 2; bases outside the gene matches: 9. The CDR3 protein is CASTPRRTGNYGYTF. The CDR3 DNA reads as TGTGCCAGCACCCCACGTAGGACAGGGAACTATGGCTACACCTTC.

This clone turned up a few times. Different DNA sequences within this sample yield the same CDR3. The rearrangement joins TRBV27 to TRBJ1-4; no clear D. Trimming took 5 bases from V and 0 from J, leaving 7 bases between them. Looked up from germline, CDR1 is MNHEY and CDR2 is SMNVEV (reference sequence). The CDR3 runs 14 residues. DNA for the CDR3: TGTGCCAGCAGTCCTCTTTCAACTAATGAAAAACTGTTTTTT. Its translation is CASSPLSTNEKLFF.

This chain links TRBV12-3 or TRBV12-4 with TRBJ2-1; D gene unclear. The CDR3 has 12 amino acids. V lost 8 bases and J lost 4, with 9 bases in between. DNA of the CDR3: TGTGCCAGCCGTATGGAGTACAATGAGCAGTTCTTC. Translated: CASRMEYNEQFF.

The chain links TRBV5-1 to TRBJ2-2; 8 bases fit TRBD1. The CDR3 runs to 13 residues. Germline CDR1 reads SGHRS; CDR2 reads YFSETQ. Germline trimming cut 4 bases from V and 7 bases from J; bases unmatched to any gene: 3. The CDR3 DNA reads as TGCGCCAGCAGCCAGGGGGCAGGCGGGGAGCTGTTTTTT. As protein: CASSQGAGGELFF.

This chain links TRBV19 with TRBJ1-2, with D uncertain. The CDR3 is 13 amino acids. CDR1 is LNHDA and CDR2 is SQIVND in the germline V gene (reference sequence). Trimming cost V 8 bases and J 1 base, with 11 bases left between them. The DNA for the CDR3 is TGTGCCAGTTGGAGAGGTTTTAACTATGGCTACACCTTC. Its protein is CASWRGFNYGYTF. The whole variable domain, filled in from reference TRBV19 and TRBJ1-2, reads DGGITQSPKYLFRKEGQNVTLSCEQNLNHDAMYWYRQDPGQGLRLIYYSQIVNDFQKGDIAEGYSVSREKKESFPLTVTSAQKNPTAFYLCASWRGFNYGYTFGSGTRLTVV.

The V call is TRBV28, the J call TRBJ2-5, with D uncertain. The CDR3 is made up of 12 amino acids. The germline gives CDR1 MDHEN, CDR2 SYDVKM. V shed 5 bases and J shed 6 bases, with 10 bases lying between them. The CDR3 spells CASSAWSQTQYF. The CDR3 nucleotides are TGTGCCAGCAGTGCTTGGAGCCAGACCCAGTACTTC.

This clone came up once. The V and J genes are TRBV5-6 and TRBJ1-4; D is perhaps TRBD1 (5 bases). CDR3 length equals 15 residues. CDR1 SGHDT and CDR2 YYEEEE come from the germline V gene. The V gene lost 2 bases and the J gene lost 7 bases, with 15 bases spanning the gap. CDR3 in amino acids: CASSFLQGAPEKLFF. The CDR3 nucleotides are TGTGCCAGCAGCTTTCTACAAGGGGCGCCTGAAAAACTGTTTTTT.

The chain joins TRBV28 to TRBJ1-1; TRBD1 is a possible D gene (5 bases). This CDR3 region has 13 residues. Between the trimmed V and J ends, which lost 8 bases and 6 bases, there was a span of 16 bases. Germline V gene data show CDR1 as MDHEN and CDR2 as SYDVKM. The CDR3 loop reads CASVRDSGAEAFF. Written as DNA, the CDR3 is TGTGCCAGCGTCCGGGACTCAGGAGCTGAAGCTTTCTTT.

The gene calls are TRBV29-1 and TRBJ2-7; the match to TRBD1 covers 7 bases. The V gene end was trimmed by 7 bases and the J gene end by 3 bases; junction bases not matched to a gene: 3. This CDR3 is 11 amino acids long. Germline V gene lookup returns CDR1 SQVTM and CDR2 ANQGSEA. The CDR3 bases are TGCAGCGCCCGACAGGGCTACGAGCAGTACTTC. Protein sequence: CSARQGYEQYF.